A single sample gave rise to the 7 T cell receptor beta chains below, sequenced in a study of blood T cell repertoires in COVID-19. Produced via immunoSEQ multiplex PCR; TCRdb's table is partial and in-frame only. This table has about 210,000 clones, roughly four fifths appearing once. Sequencing was performed on peripheral blood. These receptors all come from a woman between 40 and 50 years old with acute or convalescent COVID-19.

This sequence joins TRBV6-4 and TRBJ1-5; D is unclear. Trimming removed 8 bases from V and 0 bases from J, with 14 bases in between. This CDR3 region has 15 residues. Germline V lookup: CDR1 MRHNA, CDR2 SNTAGT. The CDR3 reads CASPRRVDSNQPQHF. CDR3 bases: TGTGCCAGCCCGCGACGGGTGGATAGCAATCAGCCCCAGCATTTT.

The chain combines TRBV6-5 with TRBJ2-7; the match to TRBD1 covers 8 bases. Germline values: CDR1 MNHEY, CDR2 SVGAGI. The CDR3 has 12 residues. Trimming cost V 7 bases and J 4 bases; bases outside gene matches: 3. Here the CDR3 DNA reads TGTGCCAGCACAGACAGGGGTTACGAGCAGTACTTC. Amino acid sequence: CASTDRGYEQYF.

This chain links TRBV21-1 with TRBJ2-1; the table's D call of TRBD2 was not tested on the DNA. TRBV21-1 is deemed a pseudogene. CDR3 size: 18 residues. CDR3 bases: TGTGCCAGCAGCAAAGCGCTGGCTAGCGGGGGGGCCCACAATGAGCAGTTCTTC. It translates to CASSKALASGGAHNEQFF.

This sequence joins TRBV29-1 and TRBJ1-1; D unresolved. The ends were cut back, 4 bases at V and 4 bases at J, with 10 bases in the middle. Looked up from germline, CDR1 is SQVTM and CDR2 is ANQGSEA. The CDR3 has 12 amino acids. The CDR3 region has the DNA TGCAGCGTTGTGCTCACGAGCACTGAAGCTTTCTTT. Its translation is CSVVLTSTEAFF.

The rearrangement joins TRBV12-5 to TRBJ2-7, with 7 bases identical to TRBD1. This CDR3 is 15 amino acids long. J lost 3 bases, V lost 2 bases, and 7 bases had no gene match. Germline V CDR1 and CDR2: LGHNT, FRNRAP. The CDR3 region has the DNA TGTGCTAGTGGTTTGATGATCGGGACAGTCTACGAGCAGTACTTC. Translating it yields CASGLMIGTVYEQYF.

The gene calls are TRBV30 and TRBJ2-1; perhaps D is TRBD1 or TRBD2 (5 bases each). Trimming pared 8 bases from V and 7 bases from J, leaving 15 bases between. Germline V gene lookup returns CDR1 GTSNPN and CDR2 SVGIG (reference sequence). The CDR3 runs 12 residues. CDR3 sequence: CAGTPGGNEQFF. The DNA for the CDR3 is TGTGCCGGGACCCCAGGTGGTAATGAGCAGTTCTTC.

The chain couples TRBV6-2 or TRBV6-3 to TRBJ1-1; TRBD1 is a possible D gene (5 bases). CDR3 length: 13 amino acids. CDR1 is MNHEY and CDR2 is SVGEGT in the germline V gene. Trimming pared 5 bases from V and 1 base from J, leaving 8 bases between. CDR3: CASSLTGNTEAFF. In DNA form, the CDR3 reads TGTGCCAGCAGTCTCACAGGGAACACTGAAGCTTTCTTT.